This T cell receptor beta chain comes out of a study of blood T cell repertoires in COVID-19. Study summary: Spain, Italy and the United States supplied samples that represented acute and convalescent COVID-19. From T cells, B-cell-depleted T cells, or PBMCs came the material, which was cDNA or gDNA.

In the study's own analysis: Cell counts per sample came from amplifying reference gene primers. The protocol was immunoSEQ multiplex PCR, while the TCRdb copy is restricted to in-frame clones and leaves out a portion. For V, J and clone size, that table is used; D and trimming come from the DNA. The profile covers 150,000 to 250,000 clones, with 94% appearing a single time and about 0.76% taken by the ten largest. Seattle-derived patients entered the study during active infection and were followed longitudinally. The V gene's germline CDR1 is SEHNR and CDR2 FQNEAQ (reference sequence). The CDR3 is 12 residues long. Trimming left V 6 bases short and J 12 bases short, with 15 bases between.

V is TRBV7-9 and J is TRBJ1-3; D gene uncertain. This receptor was obtained from a man aged 25-40 years with COVID-19, enrolled during active disease. The sample comprised peripheral blood. The CDR3 bases are TGTGCCAGCAGATCCGAAGCCGTGAACATATATTTT. It encodes CASRSEAVNIYF.